This is a list of T cell receptor beta chains from one sample in a study of T cells in Graves' hyperthyroidism and ophthalmopathy. One entry per CDR3 protein, called by TCRdb with MiXCR from the multiplex PCR reads. The table lists some 600,000 distinct CDR3 sequences, approximately 15% of them singletons. The sequencing input was blood. All receptors derive from a woman under 40 with Graves' hyperthyroidism that later progressed to Graves' ophthalmopathy. CDR3s include the opening cysteine and the closing phenylalanine or tryptophan. A D gene is named only where the DNA matches it firmly. Only part of the rows carry a size: once, few, many, or a class if the clone is expanded.

v_gene	j_gene	abundance	d_gene	CDR3aa	CDR3nt
TRBV5-4	TRBJ2-3	NA	TRBD2	CASRETSGRSTDTQYF	TGTGCCAGCAGAGAGACTAGCGGGCGGAGCACAGATACGCAGTATTTT
TRBV18	TRBJ1-1	many	TRBD1	CASSPVIQGAGNTEAFF	TGTGCCAGCTCACCAGTTATCCAGGGGGCAGGAAACACTGAAGCTTTCTTT
TRBV10-3	TRBJ1-5	many	NA	CAISDGGPEQPQHF	TGTGCCATCAGTGACGGGGGACCGGAGCAGCCCCAGCATTTT
TRBV10-2	TRBJ2-1	many	NA	CASSEIGRRDNEQFF	TGCGCCAGCAGTGAGATAGGGCGCAGGGACAATGAGCAGTTCTTC
TRBV20-1	TRBJ2-5	many	TRBD2	CSARDVSGRQETQYF	TGCAGTGCTAGAGATGTCAGCGGGAGGCAAGAGACCCAGTACTTC
TRBV5-1	TRBJ2-1	many	NA	CASSTDPTGNEQFF	TGCGCCAGCAGCACGGACCCCACAGGCAATGAGCAGTTCTTC
TRBV10-2	TRBJ2-7	many	NA	CASSEQQLAVYEQYF	TGCGCCAGCAGTGAGCAGCAACTAGCTGTCTACGAGCAGTACTTC
TRBV24-1	TRBJ1-1	many	NA	CATSDGGTFEAFF	TGTGCCACCAGTGATGGAGGGACGTTTGAAGCTTTCTTT
TRBV29-1	TRBJ2-1	NA	NA	CSVVPGRLATDEQFF	TGCAGCGTTGTTCCGGGCCGCCTTGCCACGGATGAGCAGTTCTTC
TRBV30	TRBJ1-6	many	TRBD1	CAWSAGTGVSPLHF	TGTGCCTGGAGTGCGGGGACAGGGGTCTCACCCCTCCACTTT